The present entry profiles one T cell receptor beta chain with its context. Its antigen is as yet unknown. The method was immunoSEQ multiplex PCR; TCRdb's version includes in-frame clones alone and lacks a portion of them. The table shows over 90,000 clones, with roughly 94% occurring only once. This CDR3 has 14 residues. Looked up from germline, CDR1 is SGHRS and CDR2 is YFSETQ. Trimming left V 0 bases short and J 1 base short, with 7 bases between. The sample is drawn from a study of OX40 agonist ivuxolimab in advanced cancers. Study-wide context: Patients treated during dose escalation were battling hepatocellular carcinoma, melanoma, renal cell or head and neck cancer. The study, taken as a whole, reports: At 0.1 to 3.0 mg/kg, CD4+ and CD8+ blood T cells expanded clonally by week 6.

The sequences come from CD4+ or CD8+ T cells sorted from blood, collected in a trial of the OX40 agonist ivuxolimab. This TCR was recovered from an adult with an advanced solid tumor such as melanoma, head and neck, liver or kidney cancer. The chain couples TRBV5-1 to TRBJ2-5; unclear D gene. The CDR3 spells CASSLGAVQETQYF. DNA of the CDR3: TGCGCCAGCAGCTTGGGGGCAGTCCAAGAGACCCAGTACTTC.